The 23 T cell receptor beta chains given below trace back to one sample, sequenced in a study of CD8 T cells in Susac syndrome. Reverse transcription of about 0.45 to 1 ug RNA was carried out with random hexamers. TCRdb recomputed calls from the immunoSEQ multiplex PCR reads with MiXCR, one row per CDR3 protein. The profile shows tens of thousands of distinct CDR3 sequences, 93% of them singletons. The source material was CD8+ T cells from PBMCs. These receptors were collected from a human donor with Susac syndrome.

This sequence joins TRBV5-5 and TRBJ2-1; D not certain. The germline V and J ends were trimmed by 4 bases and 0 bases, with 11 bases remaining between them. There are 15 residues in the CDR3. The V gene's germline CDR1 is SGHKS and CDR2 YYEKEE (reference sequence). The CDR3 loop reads CASSVWQSSYNEQFF. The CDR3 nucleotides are TGTGCCAGCAGCGTCTGGCAGAGCTCCTACAATGAGCAGTTCTTC.

Written as DNA, the CDR3 is TGTGCCAGCAGCTTAACCGTTAACCTCAACACCGGGGAGCTGTTTTTT. This translates into CASSLTVNLNTGELFF. V and J are TRBV13 and TRBJ2-2; no reliable D call. The germline V and J ends were trimmed by 2 bases and 2 bases, with 12 bases remaining between them. The CDR3 has 16 residues. Germline V gene lookup returns CDR1 PRHDT and CDR2 FYEKMQ (reference sequence).

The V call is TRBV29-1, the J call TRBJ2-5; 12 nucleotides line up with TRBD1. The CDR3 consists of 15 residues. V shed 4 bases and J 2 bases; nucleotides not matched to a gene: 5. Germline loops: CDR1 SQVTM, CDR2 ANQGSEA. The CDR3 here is CSVAGDRGRQETQYF. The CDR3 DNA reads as TGCAGCGTTGCGGGGGACAGGGGGCGGCAAGAGACCCAGTACTTC.

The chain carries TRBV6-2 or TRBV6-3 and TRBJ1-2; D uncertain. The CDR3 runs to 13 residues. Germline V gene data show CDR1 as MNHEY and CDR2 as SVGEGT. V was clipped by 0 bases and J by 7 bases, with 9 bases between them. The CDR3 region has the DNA TGTGCCAGCAGTTACTCTCGGCGGGGTGGCTACACCTTC. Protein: CASSYSRRGGYTF.

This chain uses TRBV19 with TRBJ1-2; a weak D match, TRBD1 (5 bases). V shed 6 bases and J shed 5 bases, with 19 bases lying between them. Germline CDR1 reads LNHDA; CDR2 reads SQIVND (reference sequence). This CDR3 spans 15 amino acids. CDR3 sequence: CASRPGQASGYGYTF. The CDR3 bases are TGTGCCAGTAGGCCGGGGCAGGCTTCGGGATATGGCTACACCTTC.

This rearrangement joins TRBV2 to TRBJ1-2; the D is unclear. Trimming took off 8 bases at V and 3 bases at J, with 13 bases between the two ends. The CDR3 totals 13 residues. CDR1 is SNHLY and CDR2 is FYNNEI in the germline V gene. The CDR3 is CASSIRTDYGYTF. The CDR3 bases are TGTGCCAGCTCTATCAGGACGGACTATGGCTACACCTTC. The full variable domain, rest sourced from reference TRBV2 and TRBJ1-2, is EPEVTQTPSHQVTQMGQEVILRCVPISNHLYFYWYRQILGQKVEFLVSFYNNEISEKSEIFDDQFSVERPDGSNFTLKIRSTKLEDSAMYFCASSIRTDYGYTFGSGTRLTVV.

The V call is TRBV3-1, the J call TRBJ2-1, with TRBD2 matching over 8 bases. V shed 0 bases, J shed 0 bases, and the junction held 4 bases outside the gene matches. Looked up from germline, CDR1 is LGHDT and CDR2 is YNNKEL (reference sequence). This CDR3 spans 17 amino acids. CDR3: CASSQDIAGSSYNEQFF. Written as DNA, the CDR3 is TGTGCCAGCAGCCAAGATATAGCGGGGAGCTCCTACAATGAGCAGTTCTTC.

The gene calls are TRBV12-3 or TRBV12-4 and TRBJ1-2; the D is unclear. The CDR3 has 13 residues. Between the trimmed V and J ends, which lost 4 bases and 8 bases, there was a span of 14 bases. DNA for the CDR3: TGTGCCAGCAGTTCCAAAAAGGTCAGAGGCTACACCTTC. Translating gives CASSSKKVRGYTF.

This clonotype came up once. The CDR3 coding sequence is TGTGCCAGCAGTGGCGGGACTTACAATGAGCAGTTCTTC. This translates into CASSGGTYNEQFF. The chain links TRBV6-6 to TRBJ2-1; TRBD2 is a possible D gene (6 bases). Trimming stripped 5 bases from V and 4 bases from J, with 9 bases between. Germline V gene sequence: CDR1 MNHNY, CDR2 SVGAGI (reference sequence). The CDR3 is 13 amino acids.

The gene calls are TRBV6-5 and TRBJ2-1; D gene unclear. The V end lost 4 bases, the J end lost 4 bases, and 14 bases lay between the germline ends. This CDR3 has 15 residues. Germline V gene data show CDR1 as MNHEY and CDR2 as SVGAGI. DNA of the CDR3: TGTGCCAGCAGTTTTTTTATATCCAGATACAATGAGCAGTTCTTC. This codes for CASSFFISRYNEQFF.

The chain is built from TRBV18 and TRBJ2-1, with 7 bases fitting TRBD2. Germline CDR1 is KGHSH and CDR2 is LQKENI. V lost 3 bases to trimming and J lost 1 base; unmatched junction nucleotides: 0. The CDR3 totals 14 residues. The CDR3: CASSPGLSYNEQFF. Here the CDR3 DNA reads TGTGCCAGCTCACCGGGACTATCCTACAATGAGCAGTTCTTC.

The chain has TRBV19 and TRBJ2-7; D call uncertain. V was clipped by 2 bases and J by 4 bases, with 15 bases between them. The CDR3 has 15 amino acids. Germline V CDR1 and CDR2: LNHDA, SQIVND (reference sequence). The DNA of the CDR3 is TGTGCCAGTAGTATATCTGGTGGCCAGTCGTACGAGCAGTACTTC. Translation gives CASSISGGQSYEQYF.

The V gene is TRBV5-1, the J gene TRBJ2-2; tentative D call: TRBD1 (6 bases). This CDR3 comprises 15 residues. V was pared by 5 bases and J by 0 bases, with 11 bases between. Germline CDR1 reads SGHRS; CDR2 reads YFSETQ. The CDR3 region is CASRRQEANTGELFF. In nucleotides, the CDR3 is TGCGCCAGCAGGAGACAGGAGGCGAACACCGGGGAGCTGTTTTTT.

CDR3 in amino acids: CASSSPTEQETQYF. The CDR3 bases are TGTGCCAGCAGCAGTCCGACAGAACAAGAGACCCAGTACTTC. The rearrangement joins TRBV5-6 to TRBJ2-5; possible D gene TRBD1, 5 bases. The CDR3 is 14 residues long. V was shortened by 4 bases and J by 2 bases, with 12 bases between the two germline ends. Germline CDR1 and CDR2: SGHDT and YYEEEE.

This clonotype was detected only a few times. The CDR3 reads CAWSVLRGDEQYF. The CDR3 nucleotides are TGTGCCTGGAGTGTACTCAGGGGCGACGAGCAGTACTTC. V usage is TRBV30 and J usage is TRBJ2-7; possibly TRBD1 for D (6 bases). CDR3 size: 13 residues. Germline CDR1 GTSNPN, CDR2 SVGIG (reference sequence). V was trimmed by 0 bases and J by 5 bases, leaving 11 bases between them. Complete variable domain (other parts from reference TRBV30 and TRBJ2-7): SQTIHQWPATLVQPVGSPLSLECTVEGTSNPNLYWYRQAAGRGLQLLFYSVGIGQISSEVPQNLSASRPQDRQFILSSKKLLLSDSGFYLCAWSVLRGDEQYFGPGTRLTVT.

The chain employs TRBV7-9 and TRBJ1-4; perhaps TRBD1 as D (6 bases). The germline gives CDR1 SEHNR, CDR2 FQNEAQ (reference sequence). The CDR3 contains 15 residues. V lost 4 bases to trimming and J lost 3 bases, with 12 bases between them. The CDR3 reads CASSSQGNPNEKLFF. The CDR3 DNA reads TGTGCCAGCAGCTCACAGGGCAATCCTAATGAAAAACTGTTTTTT.

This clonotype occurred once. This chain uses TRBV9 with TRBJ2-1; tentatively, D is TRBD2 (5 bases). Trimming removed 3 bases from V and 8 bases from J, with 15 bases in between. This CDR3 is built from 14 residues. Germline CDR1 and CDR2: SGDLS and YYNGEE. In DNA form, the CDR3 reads TGTGCCAGCAGCGCTTCGGGCGGGTGGTATGAGCAGTTCTTC. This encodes CASSASGGWYEQFF.

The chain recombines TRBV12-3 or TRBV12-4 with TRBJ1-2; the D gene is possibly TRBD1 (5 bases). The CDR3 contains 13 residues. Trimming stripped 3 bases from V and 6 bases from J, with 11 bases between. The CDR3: CASSFPGTDGYTF. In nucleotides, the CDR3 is TGTGCCAGCAGTTTCCCCGGGACGGATGGCTACACCTTC.

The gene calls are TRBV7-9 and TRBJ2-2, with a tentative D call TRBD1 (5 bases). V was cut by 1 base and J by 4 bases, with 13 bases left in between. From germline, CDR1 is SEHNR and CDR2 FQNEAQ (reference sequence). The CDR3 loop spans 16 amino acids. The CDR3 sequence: CASSLGPTGSTGELFF. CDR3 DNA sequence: TGTGCCAGCAGCTTAGGCCCCACAGGTAGCACCGGGGAGCTGTTTTTT. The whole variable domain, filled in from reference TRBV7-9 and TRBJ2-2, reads DTGVSQNPRHKITKRGQNVTFRCDPISEHNRLYWYRQTLGQGPEFLTYFQNEAQLEKSRLLSDRFSAERPKGSFSTLEIQRTEQGDSAMYLCASSLGPTGSTGELFFGEGSRLTVL.

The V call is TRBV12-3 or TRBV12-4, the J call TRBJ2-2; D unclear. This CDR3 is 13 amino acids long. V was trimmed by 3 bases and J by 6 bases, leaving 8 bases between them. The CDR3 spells CASSLTPPGELFF. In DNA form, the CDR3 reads TGTGCCAGCAGTTTGACTCCCCCCGGGGAGCTGTTTTTT.

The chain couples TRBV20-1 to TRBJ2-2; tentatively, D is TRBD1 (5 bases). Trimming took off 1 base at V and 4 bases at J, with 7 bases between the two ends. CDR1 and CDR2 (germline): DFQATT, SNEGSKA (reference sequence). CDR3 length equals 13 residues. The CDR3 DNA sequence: TGCAGTGCTAGAGGACAGCTCACCGGGGAGCTGTTTTTT. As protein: CSARGQLTGELFF.

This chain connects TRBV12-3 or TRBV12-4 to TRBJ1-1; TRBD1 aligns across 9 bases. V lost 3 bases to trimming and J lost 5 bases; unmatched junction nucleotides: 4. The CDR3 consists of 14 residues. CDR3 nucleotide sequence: TGTGCCAGCAGTTTGACAGGGGGAGGGACTGAAGCTTTCTTT. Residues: CASSLTGGGTEAFF.

The CDR3 protein is CASSQGDNEQFF. CDR3 DNA: TGCGCCAGCAGCCAAGGTGACAATGAGCAGTTCTTC. This chain links TRBV4-1 with TRBJ2-1; D not resolved. V lost 1 base, J lost 5 bases, and 3 bases lay in between. The CDR3 extends over 12 amino acids. The germline V gene has CDR1 MGHRA and CDR2 YSYEKL.